Following are 14 T cell receptor beta chains from one sample sequenced in a study of shared T cell receptors in the human thymus. Some clones are missing from TCRdb's copy, which holds only in-frame ones; the method was immunoSEQ multiplex PCR. The data show roughly 550,000 clones, approximately 78% seen once. This sample also appeared in a second study, on human thymus T cells.

The sequenced sample consisted of thymocytes. The receptor source for this set is a boy younger than two with a congenital heart defect.

This clone has only a few counts. The V and J genes are TRBV7-6 and TRBJ2-7; TRBD2 is a possible D gene (5 bases). The CDR3 is made up of 16 amino acids. Trimming cost V 1 base and J 7 bases, with 20 bases left between them. Germline CDR1 is SGHVS and CDR2 is FNYEAQ. The CDR3, as DNA: TGTGCCAGCAGCTTAGGTCACCAGGAGCGGCCCGGGGAGCAGTACTTC. It codes for CASSLGHQERPGEQYF. The full variable domain, with the rest looked up from reference TRBV7-6 and TRBJ2-7, is GAGVSQSPRYKVTKRGQDVALRCDPISGHVSLYWYRQALGQGPEFLTYFNYEAQQDKSGLPNDRFSAERPEGSISTLTIQRTEQRDSAMYRCASSLGHQERPGEQYFGPGTRLTVT.

The V gene is TRBV11-3, the J gene TRBJ1-4; the D gene is possibly TRBD1 (5 bases). CDR1 and CDR2 from the germline V gene are SGHNT and YENEEA. The CDR3 extends over 13 amino acids. V lost 5 bases, J lost 5 bases, and 9 bases lay in between. The CDR3 bases are TGTGCCAGCAGCCCCCGACAGAATGAAAAACTGTTTTTT. This translates into CASSPRQNEKLFF.

This rearrangement joins TRBV7-9 to TRBJ2-6; tentatively, D is TRBD2 (5 bases). This CDR3 has 16 amino acids. Germline loops: CDR1 SEHNR, CDR2 FQNEAQ (reference sequence). The V gene lost 1 base and the J gene lost 2 bases, with 9 bases spanning the gap. In DNA, the CDR3 is TGTGCCAGCAGCTTAGAGTCGGGGACTGGGGCCAACGTCCTGACTTTC. It encodes CASSLESGTGANVLTF.

The gene calls are TRBV7-8 and TRBJ1-5, with 10 positions matching TRBD1. This CDR3 region has 16 residues. With 5 bases clipped from V and 2 bases from J, the junction kept 6 bases outside the gene matches. The germline CDR1 and CDR2 sequences are SGHVS and FQNEAQ. The CDR3 coding sequence is TGTGCCAGCAGCGAATCCGGGACAGGGGGCAATCAGCCCCAGCATTTT. Its translation: CASSESGTGGNQPQHF.

The rearrangement uses TRBV7-3 and TRBJ2-3, with D perhaps matching TRBD2 (6 bases). Germline V gives CDR1 SGHTA, CDR2 FQGTGA. The V end was cut by 0 bases, the J end by 2 bases, with 12 bases between. This CDR3 is built from 16 residues. Here the CDR3 DNA reads TGTGCCAGCAGCTTAACCGGGACTCCTTCCACAGATACGCAGTATTTT. Its protein product is CASSLTGTPSTDTQYF. Complete variable domain (other parts from reference TRBV7-3 and TRBJ2-3): GAGVSQTPSNKVTEKGKYVELRCDPISGHTALYWYRQSLGQGPEFLIYFQGTGAADDSGLPNDRFFAVRPEGSVSTLKIQRTERGDSAVYLCASSLTGTPSTDTQYFGPGTRLTVL.

This clone was picked up one time. The chain uses TRBV5-4 and TRBJ2-3, with a possible D match to TRBD2 (6 bases). The germline V and J ends were trimmed by 0 bases and 0 bases, with 17 bases remaining between them. The CDR3 consists of 18 residues. CDR1 SGHNT and CDR2 YYREEE come from the germline V gene (reference sequence). The CDR3 nucleotides are TGTGCCAGCAGCTTGGGACAGCGGGCATCTAGAAGCACAGATACGCAGTATTTT. This encodes CASSLGQRASRSTDTQYF.

The rearrangement joins TRBV13 to TRBJ1-2; 8 bases are shared with TRBD1. This CDR3 comprises 17 residues. The germline gives CDR1 PRHDT, CDR2 FYEKMQ (reference sequence). V was clipped by 6 bases and J by 0 bases; unmatched bases: 12. In DNA form, the CDR3 reads TGTGCCAGCAGTTCCAGGGCGGACAGGGCTGCTAACTATGGCTACACCTTC. Translating it yields CASSSRADRAANYGYTF.

This chain links TRBV4-2 with TRBJ2-3; 7 bases line up with TRBD2. V gave up 3 bases and J gave up 0 bases; unmatched junction bases: 9. The CDR3 length is 17 residues. Germline-derived CDR1 and CDR2 are LGHNA and YNFKEQ. The CDR3 protein is CASSHRYAGESTDTQYF. The CDR3 DNA reads as TGTGCCAGCAGCCATCGATACGCGGGAGAAAGCACAGATACGCAGTATTTT.

In its sample, this clone was seen a few times. The chain is built from TRBV28 and TRBJ2-5; 8 bases fit TRBD2. CDR1 is MDHEN and CDR2 is SYDVKM in the germline V gene. The CDR3 is made up of 15 amino acids. Germline trimming cut 6 bases from V and 2 bases from J; bases unmatched to any gene: 8. The CDR3, as DNA: TGTGCCAGCAGGGCCGGGGGGGTCTTACAAGAGACCCAGTACTTC. Protein product: CASRAGGVLQETQYF.

The V and J genes are TRBV12-5 and TRBJ2-7, with 10 bases that match TRBD1. The CDR3 has 14 residues. Unmatched junction bases numbered 7, after V lost 7 bases and J lost 4 bases. The germline gives CDR1 LGHNT, CDR2 FRNRAP. DNA for the CDR3: TGTGCTAGTGCCATCGGGACAGGGGTGTACGAGCAGTACTTC. Residues: CASAIGTGVYEQYF.

A few counts support this clone. The chain combines TRBV7-2 with TRBJ2-7; a possible D gene is TRBD2 (6 bases). The V end was cut by 5 bases, the J end by 5 bases, with 19 bases between. Germline assignment: CDR1 SGHTA and CDR2 FQGNSA. The CDR3 consists of 15 residues. CDR3 in DNA: TGTGCCAGCAGCCAACAGAGACTAGTTTTCCACGAGCAGTACTTC. This encodes CASSQQRLVFHEQYF.

This clone has only a few counts. The CDR3 bases are TGTGCCAGCAGCTCGACAGGTGAAGCTTTCTTT. Its protein product is CASSSTGEAFF. The V call is TRBV11-3, the J call TRBJ1-1; tentatively, D is TRBD1 (6 bases). Looked up from germline, CDR1 is SGHNT and CDR2 is YENEEA. The length of the CDR3 is 11 residues. Trimming removed 4 bases at V and 7 bases at J, with 7 bases between.

DNA for the CDR3: TGTGCCAGTAGTATTGAAGGACTAGCGGGGGACAATGAGCAGTTCTTC. Translated, it gives CASSIEGLAGDNEQFF. The chain employs TRBV19 and TRBJ2-1; 13 positions match TRBD2. The CDR3 covers 16 residues. Germline-derived CDR1 and CDR2 are LNHDA and SQIVND (reference sequence). The V gene end was trimmed by 3 bases and the J gene end by 5 bases; junction bases not matched to a gene: 4.

The count of this clone is one. The chain links TRBV19 to TRBJ2-1; D perhaps matches TRBD2 (5 bases). This CDR3 contains 15 residues. Germline values: CDR1 LNHDA, CDR2 SQIVND (reference sequence). The V and J ends lost 11 bases and 0 bases respectively, with 17 bases between them. DNA of the CDR3: TGTGCCTCCCAGCGGAGGATAAGCTCCTACAATGAGCAGTTCTTC. This codes for CASQRRISSYNEQFF.